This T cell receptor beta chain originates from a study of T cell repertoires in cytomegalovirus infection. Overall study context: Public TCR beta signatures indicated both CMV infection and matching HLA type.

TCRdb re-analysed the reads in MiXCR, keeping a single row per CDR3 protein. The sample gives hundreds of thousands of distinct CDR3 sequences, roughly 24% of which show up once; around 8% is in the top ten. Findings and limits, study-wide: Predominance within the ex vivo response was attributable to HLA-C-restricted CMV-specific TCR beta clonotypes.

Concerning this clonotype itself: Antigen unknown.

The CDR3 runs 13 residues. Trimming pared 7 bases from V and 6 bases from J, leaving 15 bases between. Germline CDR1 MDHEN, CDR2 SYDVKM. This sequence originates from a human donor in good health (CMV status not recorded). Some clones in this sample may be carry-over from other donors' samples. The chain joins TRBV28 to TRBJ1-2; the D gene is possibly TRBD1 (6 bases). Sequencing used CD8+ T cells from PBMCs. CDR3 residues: CASILQGSNGYTF. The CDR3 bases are TGTGCCAGCATTCTTCAGGGGTCCAATGGCTACACCTTC.